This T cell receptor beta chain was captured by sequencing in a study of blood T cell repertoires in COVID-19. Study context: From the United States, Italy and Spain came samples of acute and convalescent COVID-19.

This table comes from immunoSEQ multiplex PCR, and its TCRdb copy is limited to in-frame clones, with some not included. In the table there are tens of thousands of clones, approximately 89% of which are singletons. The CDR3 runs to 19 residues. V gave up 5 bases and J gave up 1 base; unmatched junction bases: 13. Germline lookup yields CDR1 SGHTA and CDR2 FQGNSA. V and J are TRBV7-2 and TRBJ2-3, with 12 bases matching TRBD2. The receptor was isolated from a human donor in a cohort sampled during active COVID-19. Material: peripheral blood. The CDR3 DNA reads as TGTGCCAGCAGCAAATTTACTAGCGGGGGGCCTCTAGGCACAGATACGCAGTATTTT. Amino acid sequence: CASSKFTSGGPLGTDTQYF. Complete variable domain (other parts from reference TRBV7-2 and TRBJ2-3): GAGVSQSPSNKVTEKGKDVELRCDPISGHTALYWYRQSLGQGLEFLIYFQGNSAPDKSGLPSDRFSAERTGGSVSTLTIQRTQQEDSAVYLCASSKFTSGGPLGTDTQYFGPGTRLTVL.